Here is one T cell receptor (beta chain) with its context. Its antigen is unknown. The data were obtained in a study of CD8 T cells in Susac syndrome. Findings and caveats of the study: The study's TCR sequencing and HLA analysis covered a relatively small number of individuals, and the study acknowledged this.

Germline trimming cut 1 base from V and 6 bases from J; bases unmatched to any gene: 4. The CDR3 loop spans 16 amino acids. Germline V gives CDR1 LNHDA, CDR2 SQIVND (reference sequence). Multiple sclerosis controls were treatment-naive patients with stable or active relapsing-remitting disease. cDNA came from roughly 0.5 to 1 ug RNA primed by random hexamers. Across 54 Vbeta and 13 Jbeta, TCR beta CDR3 was amplified with immunoSEQ multiplex PCR. TCRdb reanalysed the immunoSEQ multiplex PCR reads using MiXCR and keeps one entry per CDR3 protein. The sample consists of about 400,000 distinct CDR3 sequences, approximately 85% of them appearing once.

The V gene is TRBV19, the J gene TRBJ2-1, with TRBD2 matching 12 bases. This TCR came from a human donor with multiple sclerosis. Material for sequencing was CD8+ T cells from PBMCs. CDR3 sequence reads: CASSIATGLAGNEQFF. For the CDR3, the DNA is TGTGCCAGTAGTATAGCCACGGGACTAGCGGGCAATGAGCAGTTCTTC. The full variable domain, in which reference TRBV19 and TRBJ2-1 provide the parts outside the CDR3, is DGGITQSPKYLFRKEGQNVTLSCEQNLNHDAMYWYRQDPGQGLRLIYYSQIVNDFQKGDIAEGYSVSREKKESFPLTVTSAQKNPTAFYLCASSIATGLAGNEQFFGPGTRLTVL.